Below, 29 T cell receptor beta chains from the same sample are listed, as sequenced in a study of T-cell reconstitution after alpha-beta-depleted transplantation in children. This sample's TCRbeta library carried unique molecular identifier barcodes. TCRdb itself ran the PCR reads through MiXCR, one entry per CDR3 protein. The data show around 410,000 distinct CDR3 sequences, roughly a tenth seen once. Source: PBMCs from the stem cell graft donor, taken from the stem cell graft. These TCRs come from a human donor who donated a stem cell graft to a child with acute myeloid leukemia.

A few counts support this clonotype. The chain recombines TRBV6-2 or TRBV6-3 with TRBJ2-7; D remains ambiguous. Germline lookup yields CDR1 MNHEY and CDR2 SVGEGT. Trimming left V 2 bases short and J 5 bases short, with 10 bases between. This CDR3 contains 13 residues. The CDR3 nucleotides are TGTGCCAGCAGTTACGGGGAAAGGGACGAGCAGTACTTC. Protein: CASSYGERDEQYF.

This clonotype was recorded at least ten times. This chain links TRBV29-1 with TRBJ2-5; D perhaps matches TRBD2 (5 bases). Germline CDR1 and CDR2: SQVTM and ANQGSEA. There are 14 residues in the CDR3. The germline V and J ends were trimmed by 3 bases and 2 bases, with 13 bases remaining between them. CDR3 sequence reads: CSVEVLAEQETQYF. DNA of the CDR3: TGCAGCGTTGAGGTCCTAGCAGAACAAGAGACCCAGTACTTC.

The V gene is TRBV25-1, the J gene TRBJ1-5; no reliable D call. The germline gives CDR1 MGHDK, CDR2 SYGVNS. With 7 bases removed from V and 1 base from J, the gap between germline ends came to 23 bases. This CDR3 comprises 18 residues. The CDR3 sequence: CASTPGRHPTGSNQPQHF. In DNA form, the CDR3 reads TGTGCCAGCACCCCTGGTAGGCACCCAACGGGGAGCAATCAGCCCCAGCATTTT.

This clonotype was found a few times. This chain's CDR3 is CASSAYLPTGELFF. CDR3 sequence (DNA): TGTGCCAGCAGCGCCTACCTGCCGACCGGGGAGCTGTTTTTT. The V call is TRBV9, the J call TRBJ2-2; no firm D call. There are 14 residues in the CDR3. The ends were cut back, 3 bases at V and 5 bases at J, with 11 bases in the middle. Germline values: CDR1 SGDLS, CDR2 YYNGEE.

This chain connects TRBV25-1 to TRBJ2-1; D may be TRBD1 (6 bases). Germline values: CDR1 MGHDK, CDR2 SYGVNS. This CDR3 spans 16 amino acids. V was shortened by 0 bases and J by 5 bases, with 14 bases between the two germline ends. CDR3 coding DNA: TGTGCCAGCAGTGAATACTTTGGGGGCCCCCACAATGAGCAGTTCTTC. It is translated as CASSEYFGGPHNEQFF. The entire variable domain, with the rest obtained from reference TRBV25-1 and TRBJ2-1, is as follows: EADIYQTPRYLVIGTGKKITLECSQTMGHDKMYWYQQDPGMELHLIHYSYGVNSTEKGDLSSESTVSRIRTEHFPLTLESARPSHTSQYLCASSEYFGGPHNEQFFGPGTRLTVL.

This chain connects TRBV27 to TRBJ1-5; TRBD1 agrees at 8 bases. The CDR3 runs 14 residues. Per the germline V gene, CDR1 is MNHEY and CDR2 is SMNVEV (reference sequence). V was clipped by 6 bases and J by 7 bases; unmatched bases: 8. This chain's CDR3 is CASSEDRVDQPQHF. CDR3 DNA: TGTGCCAGCAGCGAGGACAGGGTGGACCAGCCCCAGCATTTT.

The chain has TRBV12-3 or TRBV12-4 and TRBJ1-5; D call uncertain. This CDR3 is 13 amino acids long. V lost 2 bases and J lost 1, with 3 bases in between. CDR3 region: CASSLQSNQPQHF. In DNA form, the CDR3 reads TGTGCCAGCAGTTTACAGAGCAATCAGCCCCAGCATTTT.

This clonotype was detected ten times or more. This rearrangement joins TRBV29-1 to TRBJ2-5; D perhaps matches TRBD2 (6 bases). Trimming removed 4 bases from V and 7 bases from J, with 16 bases in between. The CDR3 loop spans 13 amino acids. Germline CDR1 reads SQVTM; CDR2 reads ANQGSEA. In nucleotides, the CDR3 is TGCAGCGTTGTGCCCTGGGGACTTGGGACCCAGTACTTC. Its protein product is CSVVPWGLGTQYF. Full variable domain (remainder filled in from reference TRBV29-1 and TRBJ2-5): SAVISQKPSRDICQRGTSLTIQCQVDSQVTMMFWYRQQPGQSLTLIATANQGSEATYESGFVIDKFPISRPNLTFSTLTVSNMSPEDSSIYLCSVVPWGLGTQYFGPGTRLLVL.

CDR3 amino acids: CASSFGQKQFF. CDR3 sequence (DNA): TGTGCCAGCAGCTTTGGGCAGAAGCAGTTCTTC. This sequence joins TRBV11-2 and TRBJ2-1, with no clear D. The ends were cut back, 3 bases at V and 11 bases at J, with 8 bases in the middle. The germline gives CDR1 SGHAT, CDR2 FQNNGV. The CDR3 is 11 amino acids.

The chain is built from TRBV11-2 and TRBJ2-1, with TRBD2 identical over 16 bases. Germline-derived CDR1 and CDR2 are SGHAT and FQNNGV. The V segment lost 5 bases and the J segment 4 bases; nucleotides outside the gene matches: 11. There are 19 residues in the CDR3. The DNA for the CDR3 is TGTGCCAGCAGCGCGCCGGGACTAGCGGGGGGGCGGGGGTACAATGAGCAGTTCTTC. Translating it yields CASSAPGLAGGRGYNEQFF.

This clonotype was detected many times. J is TRBJ2-2 and V is TRBV25-1; no firm D call. Germline CDR1 MGHDK, CDR2 SYGVNS. Trimming removed 3 bases at V and 1 base at J, with 9 bases between. The CDR3 is 15 amino acids. CDR3 loop: CASSDLALNTGELFF. CDR3 bases: TGTGCCAGCAGTGATCTTGCGTTGAACACCGGGGAGCTGTTTTTT. The full variable domain, with the rest looked up from reference TRBV25-1 and TRBJ2-2, is EADIYQTPRYLVIGTGKKITLECSQTMGHDKMYWYQQDPGMELHLIHYSYGVNSTEKGDLSSESTVSRIRTEHFPLTLESARPSHTSQYLCASSDLALNTGELFFGEGSRLTVL.

This clonotype occurred a few times. The rearrangement links TRBV20-1 to TRBJ2-7; TRBD2 agrees at 9 bases. The junction had 11 bases not matched to a gene; V was cut back by 5 bases and J by 6 bases. Germline CDR1 is DFQATT and CDR2 is SNEGSKA (reference sequence). The CDR3 length is 14 residues. CDR3 amino acids: CSAPRAGGHREQYF. The CDR3 nucleotides are TGCAGTGCTCCACGAGCGGGAGGTCACCGCGAGCAGTACTTC.

The rearrangement uses TRBV12-3 or TRBV12-4 and TRBJ2-2; no reliable D call. CDR3 length: 14 residues. The V end was cut by 1 base, the J end by 9 bases, with 12 bases between. The CDR3 DNA reads TGTGCCAGCAGTTTAGGGACCTCCCCCCGGGAGCTGTTTTTT. Translation gives CASSLGTSPRELFF.

This clonotype has ten or more counts. The chain combines TRBV7-6 with TRBJ2-1, with unresolved D. V lost 3 bases, J lost 5 bases, and 8 bases lay in between. This CDR3 is built from 13 residues. The germline CDR1 and CDR2 sequences are SGHVS and FNYEAQ. The CDR3 spells CASSFSGNNEQFF. DNA for the CDR3: TGTGCCAGCAGCTTTAGTGGAAACAATGAGCAGTTCTTC.

This clonotype was detected a few times. The chain uses TRBV11-1 and TRBJ2-7; D is uncertain. V lost 5 bases and J 2 bases, leaving 7 bases between the germline ends. The germline CDR1 and CDR2 sequences are SGHAT and FQDESV (reference sequence). The CDR3 has 12 amino acids. For the CDR3, the DNA is TGTGCCAGCAGCAGACAACCCTACGAGCAGTACTTC. Translated, it gives CASSRQPYEQYF.

Here the CDR3 DNA reads TGTGCCAGCAGTTGGGGTCGTCCGGGACAGGTTGGGACAGATACGCAGTATTTT. Its protein is CASSWGRPGQVGTDTQYF. The gene calls are TRBV6-5 and TRBJ2-3, with TRBD1 matching 8 bases. The V and J ends lost 4 bases and 3 bases, in that order; junction bases with no gene match: 15. This CDR3 has 18 residues. Germline values: CDR1 MNHEY, CDR2 SVGAGI.

The chain recombines TRBV7-2 with TRBJ1-4, with 9 positions matching TRBD1. The CDR3 sequence is 14 residues long. V dropped 5 bases and J dropped 7; count of bases not matched to a gene: 5. From germline, CDR1 is SGHTA and CDR2 FQGNSA. Written as DNA, the CDR3 is TGTGCCAGCAGCCCGACAGGGGGATTTGAAAAACTGTTTTTT. Translated: CASSPTGGFEKLFF. The full variable domain, completed using reference TRBV7-2 and TRBJ1-4, is GAGVSQSPSNKVTEKGKDVELRCDPISGHTALYWYRQSLGQGLEFLIYFQGNSAPDKSGLPSDRFSAERTGGSVSTLTIQRTQQEDSAVYLCASSPTGGFEKLFFGSGTQLSVL.

This clonotype showed up many times. The chain has TRBV20-1 and TRBJ1-1, with D possibly matching TRBD1 (6 bases). CDR3 size: 12 residues. Germline-derived CDR1 and CDR2 are DFQATT and SNEGSKA (reference sequence). V shed 6 bases and J shed 11 bases, with 19 bases lying between them. The CDR3, as DNA: TGCAGTGCAGGGGACATAGGAAACGGGGCTTTCTTT. Its translation is CSAGDIGNGAFF.

This sequence joins TRBV6-1 and TRBJ1-5, with 7 bases fitting TRBD1. CDR1 and CDR2 from the germline V gene are MNHNS and SASEGT. This CDR3 has 17 residues. The V gene end was trimmed by 3 bases and the J gene end by 0 bases; junction bases not matched to a gene: 8. The CDR3 DNA follows: TGTGCCAGCAGTGAGACATCGGGGACAGTTAGCAATCAGCCCCAGCATTTT. It encodes CASSETSGTVSNQPQHF.

CDR3 coding DNA: TGTGCCAGCAGTACCTTTGACACACCGGATACGCAGTATTTT. It translates to CASSTFDTPDTQYF. The chain carries TRBV6-5 and TRBJ2-3; D is undetermined. The CDR3 spans 14 residues. Germline V gene sequence: CDR1 MNHEY, CDR2 SVGAGI. Trimming removed 5 bases at V and 6 bases at J, with 15 bases between.

As regards this clonotype: This sequence may be a read error, since a much larger clone differs from it by one base. V gene TRBV7-2 combines with J gene TRBJ2-2; D call uncertain. Trimming took off 2 bases at V and 9 bases at J, with 4 bases between the two ends. The CDR3 runs to 11 residues. Germline V lookup: CDR1 SGHTA, CDR2 FQGNSA. The CDR3 DNA sequence: TGTGCCAGCAGCTTACCCCGGGAGCTGTTTTTT. This codes for CASSLPRELFF.

V usage is TRBV7-8 and J usage is TRBJ2-1; 10 nucleotides line up with TRBD1. Trimming at V came to 5 bases and at J to 6 bases, leaving 4 bases not matched to a gene. The germline V gene has CDR1 SGHVS and CDR2 FQNEAQ. The CDR3 covers 14 residues. In nucleotides, the CDR3 is TGTGCCAGCAGCGGCCGGGACAGGGGCAATGAGCAGTTCTTC. Residues: CASSGRDRGNEQFF.

This rearrangement joins TRBV3-1 to TRBJ1-1; TRBD1 matches at 8 bases. Germline V gene sequence: CDR1 LGHDT, CDR2 YNNKEL (reference sequence). With 5 bases clipped from V and 6 bases from J, the junction kept 8 bases outside the gene matches. This CDR3 contains 14 residues. As DNA, the CDR3 is TGTGCCAGCAGCGAACAGGGGGAAGGGGCTGAAGCTTTCTTT. Encoded protein: CASSEQGEGAEAFF.

This clonotype showed up many times. The chain recombines TRBV12-3 or TRBV12-4 with TRBJ2-2; 12 nucleotides line up with TRBD1. This CDR3 region has 15 residues. The junction had 5 bases not matched to a gene; V was cut back by 6 bases and J by 6 bases. The CDR3 sequence is CASSPGQGAAGELFF. CDR3 coding DNA: TGTGCCAGCAGCCCGGGACAGGGGGCGGCCGGGGAGCTGTTTTTT.

This chain connects TRBV25-1 to TRBJ2-3, with 8 bases fitting TRBD2. The V and J ends lost 0 bases and 1 base, in that order; junction bases with no gene match: 15. This CDR3 region has 20 residues. Per germline, CDR1 MGHDK and CDR2 SYGVNS. CDR3 DNA: TGTGCCAGCAGTGAATATTTTGTAGCGGGGCGACATAGTGGCACAGATACGCAGTATTTT. The encoded protein is CASSEYFVAGRHSGTDTQYF.

Many counts were recorded for this clonotype. As DNA, the CDR3 is TGTGCCAGCAGCTTTTACAGAGGAGAGACCCAGTACTTC. Its protein is CASSFYRGETQYF. The V call is TRBV7-2, the J call TRBJ2-5; no firm D call. V shed 3 bases and J shed 4 bases, with 9 bases lying between them. The CDR3 sequence is 13 residues long. The germline V gene has CDR1 SGHTA and CDR2 FQGNSA.

The chain is built from TRBV12-3 or TRBV12-4 and TRBJ2-6, with TRBD1 matching over 11 bases. V lost 3 bases, J lost 2 bases, and 6 bases stayed unmatched. The length of the CDR3 is 18 residues. CDR3 in amino acids: CASSFHLGQGAGANVLTF. CDR3 coding DNA: TGTGCCAGCAGTTTCCATCTGGGACAGGGGGCTGGGGCCAACGTCCTGACTTTC.

This clonotype has more than one count but fewer than ten. The J gene is TRBJ2-7, the V gene TRBV7-2; D might be TRBD1 (5 bases). CDR1 and CDR2 from the germline V gene are SGHTA and FQGNSA. The CDR3 contains 14 residues. The germline V and J ends were trimmed by 5 bases and 2 bases, with 13 bases remaining between them. The CDR3 loop is CASSVWGGPYEQYF. DNA of the CDR3: TGTGCCAGCAGCGTTTGGGGCGGCCCCTACGAGCAGTACTTC. The complete variable domain, with remaining parts taken from reference TRBV7-2 and TRBJ2-7, reads GAGVSQSPSNKVTEKGKDVELRCDPISGHTALYWYRQSLGQGLEFLIYFQGNSAPDKSGLPSDRFSAERTGGSVSTLTIQRTQQEDSAVYLCASSVWGGPYEQYFGPGTRLTVT.

This clonotype was picked up many times. This chain links TRBV4-2 with TRBJ1-3; a weak D match, TRBD1 (5 bases). From germline, CDR1 is LGHNA and CDR2 YNFKEQ. The CDR3 extends over 14 amino acids. Between the trimmed V and J ends, which lost 3 bases and 3 bases, there was a span of 9 bases. For the CDR3, the DNA is TGTGCCAGCAGCCATGTCCAGGGTGGAAACACCATATATTTT. This sequence encodes CASSHVQGGNTIYF.